Following are 18 T cell receptor beta chains from one sample sequenced in a study of blood T cells in healthy people across ages. With a J-beta primer mix and a sample-barcoded 5' primer, a second PCR ran roughly 6 to 11 cycles. TCRdb re-called the 5' RACE reads through MiXCR, storing one row per CDR3 protein. Of roughly 730,000 distinct CDR3 sequences in the sample, more than 50% are singletons; the top ten hold about a quarter. The material sequenced was blood. The receptors were gathered from a man aged 40-50 years in good health.

This clonotype was picked up a small number of times. The chain employs TRBV29-1 and TRBJ2-7; D may match TRBD1 or TRBD2 (5 bases each). Germline V gene lookup returns CDR1 SQVTM and CDR2 ANQGSEA. CDR3 length equals 13 residues. Trimming took off 7 bases at V and 4 bases at J, with 17 bases between the two ends. The CDR3 spells CSASEGTPYEQYF. The CDR3 DNA sequence: TGCAGCGCATCAGAAGGGACGCCTTACGAGCAGTACTTC.

The rearrangement links TRBV7-2 to TRBJ2-1, with D uncertain. Trimming took 7 bases from V and 11 from J, leaving 15 bases between them. The CDR3 loop spans 12 amino acids. The germline CDR1 and CDR2 sequences are SGHTA and FQGNSA. The CDR3 is CASNSRGYQQFF. The CDR3 DNA reads TGTGCCAGCAACTCCCGAGGCTACCAGCAGTTCTTC.

This clonotype was picked up a small number of times. This chain links TRBV2 with TRBJ1-2, with 9 nucleotides matching TRBD1. V was pared by 4 bases and J by 4 bases, with 1 base of the junction left unmatched. In germline, CDR1 is SNHLY, CDR2 FYNNEI. The CDR3 extends over 13 amino acids. For the CDR3, the DNA is TGTGCCAGCAGTGTGGGACAGGGCTATGGCTACACCTTC. Translated, it gives CASSVGQGYGYTF.

V is TRBV14 and J is TRBJ2-5, with D unresolved. Trimming stripped 4 bases from V and 11 bases from J, with 11 bases between. This CDR3 contains 11 residues. Germline-derived CDR1 and CDR2 are SGHDN and FVKESK. The CDR3 bases are TGTGCCAGCAGCCGCTCTCAGGAGCAGTACTTC. Protein sequence: CASSRSQEQYF.

The rearrangement joins TRBV6-1 to TRBJ1-2, with unresolved D. Trimming took off 8 bases at V and 1 base at J, with 5 bases between the two ends. Germline V gene data show CDR1 as MNHNS and CDR2 as SASEGT. The CDR3 has 11 amino acids. This chain's CDR3 is CASRGNYGYTF. For the CDR3, the DNA is TGTGCCAGCCGGGGTAACTATGGCTACACCTTC.

The J gene is TRBJ1-5, the V gene TRBV29-1; D is possibly TRBD1 (5 bases). The germline V gene has CDR1 SQVTM and CDR2 ANQGSEA. The V gene lost 4 bases and the J gene lost 2 bases, with 12 bases spanning the gap. The CDR3 contains 14 residues. The DNA of the CDR3 is TGCAGCGTTGGTAGTCTGGGGGGCAATCAGCCCCAGCATTTT. Its protein product is CSVGSLGGNQPQHF. Drawing the rest from reference TRBV29-1 and TRBJ1-5, the complete variable domain is SAVISQKPSRDICQRGTSLTIQCQVDSQVTMMFWYRQQPGQSLTLIATANQGSEATYESGFVIDKFPISRPNLTFSTLTVSNMSPEDSSIYLCSVGSLGGNQPQHFGDGTRLSIL.

Here the CDR3 DNA reads TGCGCCAGCAGCCAAGATGGTGTTGCGGGAGGGCCTCGCGAGCAGTACTTC. Translating it yields CASSQDGVAGGPREQYF. The J gene is TRBJ2-7, the V gene TRBV4-1; 9 bases are a match to TRBD2. Trimming cost V 0 bases and J 6 bases; bases outside gene matches: 12. Germline CDR1 is MGHRA and CDR2 is YSYEKL. The CDR3 is 17 residues long.

The rearrangement uses TRBV6-1 and TRBJ2-1; D not resolved. The CDR3 loop spans 16 amino acids. From germline, CDR1 is MNHNS and CDR2 SASEGT. Trimming stripped 2 bases from V and 5 bases from J, with 16 bases between. CDR3 bases: TGTGCCAGCAGTGAAACGACTCGAACTAACAACAATGAGCAGTTCTTC. Translation: CASSETTRTNNNEQFF.

The rearrangement joins TRBV20-1 to TRBJ1-1; possible D gene TRBD1, 6 bases. This CDR3 region has 15 residues. The ends were cut back, 2 bases at V and 3 bases at J, with 16 bases in the middle. CDR1 and CDR2 from the germline V gene are DFQATT and SNEGSKA (reference sequence). CDR3 protein: CSARRPPQGYTEAFF. CDR3 bases: TGCAGTGCTAGACGGCCCCCCCAGGGGTACACTGAAGCTTTCTTT.

About this clonotype: Relative to the germline gene, one junction end is altered; a read error may explain this. The rearrangement uses TRBV25-1 and TRBJ2-1; no reliable D call. The CDR3 totals 14 residues. CDR1 and CDR2 (germline): MGHDK, SYGVNS. DNA for the CDR3: TGTGCCAGCAGCGACTCAGGCGCTTACAATGAGCAGTGCTTC. It is translated as CASSDSGAYNEQCF.

The chain couples TRBV10-3 to TRBJ2-1; 11 nucleotides agree with TRBD2. This CDR3 is built from 14 residues. The V gene's germline CDR1 is ENHRY and CDR2 SYGVKD. Trimming at V came to 4 bases and at J to 9 bases, leaving 5 bases not matched to a gene. Here the CDR3 reads CAISVLAGEGEQFF. CDR3 DNA sequence: TGTGCCATCAGTGTACTAGCGGGAGAGGGTGAGCAGTTCTTC.

Concerning this clonotype itself: One end of the junction fails to match germline, which may point to a read error. The chain recombines TRBV20-1 with TRBJ2-1; D may be TRBD2 (5 bases). Germline CDR1 DFQATT, CDR2 SNEGSKA (reference sequence). The CDR3 has 14 residues. CDR3 in amino acids: CSAREGSSHNEQFF. The CDR3 nucleotides read TGCAGTGCTAGAGAAGGGAGCTCCCACAATGAGCAGTTCTTC.

The J gene is TRBJ2-2, the V gene TRBV7-2; D unresolved. Trimming took 0 bases from V and 7 from J, leaving 3 bases between them. Looked up from germline, CDR1 is SGHTA and CDR2 is FQGNSA. The CDR3 runs 12 residues. The CDR3 is CASSLAVGELFF. CDR3 sequence (DNA): TGTGCCAGCAGCTTAGCGGTCGGGGAGCTGTTTTTT.

V usage is TRBV29-1 and J usage is TRBJ1-2, with D perhaps matching TRBD1 (6 bases). CDR1 is SQVTM, CDR2 ANQGSEA, per germline. V was pared by 5 bases and J by 0 bases, with 16 bases between. The length of the CDR3 is 15 residues. The CDR3 bases are TGCAGCGTTTGGACAGATCCGACTACTAACTATGGCTACACCTTC. The encoded protein is CSVWTDPTTNYGYTF.

The chain has TRBV20-1 and TRBJ1-6; D is uncertain. The CDR3 is made up of 14 amino acids. The germline V and J ends were trimmed by 6 bases and 10 bases, with 19 bases remaining between them. Looked up from germline, CDR1 is DFQATT and CDR2 is SNEGSKA (reference sequence). CDR3 sequence: CSAPDLSRRSPLHF. CDR3 nucleotide sequence: TGCAGTGCGCCGGACCTAAGCCGGAGATCACCCCTCCACTTT.

The CDR3 DNA is TGTGCCACCAGCAGAGATGGAGCTAGCTGGGTCACAGATACGCAGTATTTT. It encodes CATSRDGASWVTDTQYF. The chain joins TRBV15 to TRBJ2-3; the D gene is possibly TRBD2 (5 bases). The CDR3 is made up of 17 amino acids. Germline V CDR1 and CDR2: LNHNV, YYDKDF (reference sequence). Trimming took 0 bases from V and 2 from J, leaving 15 bases between them.

The rearrangement links TRBV20-1 to TRBJ1-1; 9 positions agree with TRBD1. This CDR3 has 12 amino acids. V shed 2 bases and J 11 bases; nucleotides not matched to a gene: 6. The germline V gene has CDR1 DFQATT and CDR2 SNEGSKA (reference sequence). The CDR3 sequence: CSARQTGGRAFF. The CDR3 DNA follows: TGCAGTGCTAGACAGACAGGGGGGAGGGCTTTCTTT.

The chain combines TRBV27 with TRBJ2-5, with a weak D call TRBD1 (6 bases). The CDR3 totals 15 residues. V was shortened by 3 bases and J by 4 bases, with 15 bases between the two germline ends. Germline values: CDR1 MNHEY, CDR2 SMNVEV (reference sequence). The CDR3 loop reads CASSFGTGNGETQYF. The CDR3 nucleotides read TGTGCCAGCAGTTTTGGAACAGGGAATGGAGAGACCCAGTACTTC.